This T cell receptor (beta chain) comes out of a study of T-cell reconstitution after alpha-beta-depleted transplantation in children. This CDR3 is 13 amino acids long. Trimming took off 7 bases at V and 4 bases at J, with 11 bases between the two ends. Unique molecular identifiers were incorporated when the TCRbeta library was constructed. Each CDR3 protein is one row after TCRdb ran MiXCR on the PCR reads. The profile shows hundreds of thousands of distinct CDR3 sequences, under 9.5% of them singletons. The sequence derives from a male patient between 10 and 17 years old who had a stem cell transplant for acute lymphoblastic leukemia, so the T cells may come from the graft donor. This chain joins TRBV12-3 or TRBV12-4 and TRBJ2-1; D not certain. This specimen consisted of PBMCs, mostly from graft donor cells, obtained 180 days after TCRalphabeta/CD19-depleted stem cell transplant. The CDR3, as DNA: TGTGCCAGCAACACCGACGGTTACAATGAGCAGTTCTTC. Translated, it gives CASNTDGYNEQFF.